This TCR beta chain was captured in a study of cytomegalovirus exposure and HLA in healthy donors. Study findings and constraints: In vitro, three CMV-associated chains proved specific for CMV antigens.

PCR employed 60 Vbeta and 13 Jbeta primers. In the original workflow: Later, an analysis found some 80 million unique TCR beta chains, and about 9.9 million of these were shared. The protocol was immunoSEQ multiplex PCR, while the TCRdb copy is restricted to in-frame clones and leaves out a portion. Clonal size and the V and J genes are those of that table, whereas D and trimming came from the DNA. The sample holds approximately 190,000 clones, more than 75% seen once. The trim removed 4 bases at V and 3 bases at J, leaving 5 bases unmatched. The V gene's germline CDR1 is SGHRS and CDR2 YFSETQ. There are 14 residues in the CDR3. Concerning this clone itself: Its antigen is unknown.

The receptor was isolated from a woman aged 50 to 65 in good health and CMV-seropositive. The rearrangement links TRBV5-1 to TRBJ2-7; 9 positions agree with TRBD2. The sequencing sample was made of PBMCs. The CDR3 here is CASSAFSGGYEQYF. The DNA for the CDR3 is TGCGCCAGCAGCGCATTTAGCGGGGGCTACGAGCAGTACTTC.